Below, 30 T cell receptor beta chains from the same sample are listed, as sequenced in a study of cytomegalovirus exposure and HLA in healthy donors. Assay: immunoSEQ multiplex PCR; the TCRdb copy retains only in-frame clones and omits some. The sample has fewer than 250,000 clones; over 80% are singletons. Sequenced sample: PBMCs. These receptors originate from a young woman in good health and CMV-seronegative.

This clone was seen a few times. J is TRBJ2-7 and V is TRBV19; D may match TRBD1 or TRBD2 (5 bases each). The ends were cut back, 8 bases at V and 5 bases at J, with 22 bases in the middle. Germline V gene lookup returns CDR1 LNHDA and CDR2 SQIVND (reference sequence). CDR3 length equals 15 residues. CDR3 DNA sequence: TGTGCCAGTCGCCAGAGGGGTCGGGGTCCCCACGAGCAGTACTTC. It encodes CASRQRGRGPHEQYF.

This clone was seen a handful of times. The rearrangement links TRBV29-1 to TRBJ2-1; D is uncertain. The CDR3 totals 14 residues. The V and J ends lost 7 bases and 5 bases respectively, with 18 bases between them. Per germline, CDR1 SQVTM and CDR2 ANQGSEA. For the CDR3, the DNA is TGCAGCGCACGCCCGGGTCCCTCGAACAATGAGCAGTTCTTC. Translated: CSARPGPSNNEQFF.

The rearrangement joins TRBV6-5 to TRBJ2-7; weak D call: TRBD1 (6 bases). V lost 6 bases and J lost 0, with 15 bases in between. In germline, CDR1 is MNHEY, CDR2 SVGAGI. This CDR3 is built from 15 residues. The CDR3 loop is CASSPYPDSSYEQYF. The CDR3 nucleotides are TGTGCCAGCAGCCCCTACCCGGACAGCTCCTACGAGCAGTACTTC.

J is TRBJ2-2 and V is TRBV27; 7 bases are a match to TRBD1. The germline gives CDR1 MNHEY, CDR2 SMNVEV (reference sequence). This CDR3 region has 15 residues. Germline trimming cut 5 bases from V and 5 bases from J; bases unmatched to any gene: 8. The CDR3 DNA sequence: TGTGCCAGCAGTCCCCGACAGGGATGGACCGGGGAGCTGTTTTTT. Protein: CASSPRQGWTGELFF.

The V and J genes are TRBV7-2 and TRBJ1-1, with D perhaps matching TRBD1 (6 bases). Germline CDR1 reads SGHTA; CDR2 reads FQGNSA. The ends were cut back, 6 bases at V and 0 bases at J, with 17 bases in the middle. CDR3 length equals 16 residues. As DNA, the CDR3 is TGTGCCAGCAGTCCGTGGGGGGGCGCATTGAACACTGAAGCTTTCTTT. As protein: CASSPWGGALNTEAFF.

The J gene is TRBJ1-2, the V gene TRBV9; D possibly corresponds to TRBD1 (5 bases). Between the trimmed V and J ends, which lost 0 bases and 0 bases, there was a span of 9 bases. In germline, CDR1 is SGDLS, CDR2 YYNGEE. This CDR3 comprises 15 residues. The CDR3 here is CASSVGDGPNYGYTF. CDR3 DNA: TGTGCCAGCAGCGTAGGGGACGGCCCTAACTATGGCTACACCTTC.

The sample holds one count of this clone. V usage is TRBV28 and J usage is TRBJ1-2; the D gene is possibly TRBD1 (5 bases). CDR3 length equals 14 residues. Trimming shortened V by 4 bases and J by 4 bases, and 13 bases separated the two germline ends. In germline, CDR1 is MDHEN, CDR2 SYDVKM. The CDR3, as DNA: TGTGCCAGCAGTTCCCCTGGGGGGGTCTATGGCTACACCTTC. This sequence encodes CASSSPGGVYGYTF.

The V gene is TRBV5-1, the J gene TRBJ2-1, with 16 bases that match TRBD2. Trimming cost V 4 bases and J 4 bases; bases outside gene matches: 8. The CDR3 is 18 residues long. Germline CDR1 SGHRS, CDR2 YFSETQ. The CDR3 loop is CASSRGTSGGAGYNEQFF. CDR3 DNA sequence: TGCGCCAGCAGCCGTGGGACTAGCGGGGGGGCCGGATACAATGAGCAGTTCTTC.

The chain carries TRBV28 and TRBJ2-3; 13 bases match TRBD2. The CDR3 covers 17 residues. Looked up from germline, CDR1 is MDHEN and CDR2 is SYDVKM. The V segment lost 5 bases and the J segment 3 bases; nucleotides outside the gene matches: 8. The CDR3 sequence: CASSPEPGLAGTDTQYF. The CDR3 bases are TGTGCCAGCAGTCCAGAACCGGGACTAGCGGGAACAGATACGCAGTATTTT.

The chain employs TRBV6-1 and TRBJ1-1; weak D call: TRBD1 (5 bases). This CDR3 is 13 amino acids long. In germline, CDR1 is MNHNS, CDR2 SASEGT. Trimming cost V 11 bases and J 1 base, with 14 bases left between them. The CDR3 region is CAGRAGPNTEAFF. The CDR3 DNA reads TGTGCCGGCCGCGCAGGGCCGAACACTGAAGCTTTCTTT.

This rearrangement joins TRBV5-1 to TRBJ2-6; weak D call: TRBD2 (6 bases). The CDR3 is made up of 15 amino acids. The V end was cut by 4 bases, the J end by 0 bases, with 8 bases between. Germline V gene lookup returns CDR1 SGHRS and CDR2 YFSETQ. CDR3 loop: CASSPGGSGANVLTF. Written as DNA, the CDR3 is TGCGCCAGCAGCCCCGGGGGCTCTGGGGCCAACGTCCTGACTTTC.

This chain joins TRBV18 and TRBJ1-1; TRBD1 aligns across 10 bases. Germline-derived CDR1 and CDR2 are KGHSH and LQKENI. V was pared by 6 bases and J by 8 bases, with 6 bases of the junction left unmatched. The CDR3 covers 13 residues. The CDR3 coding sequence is TGTGCCAGCTCCGATGGACAGGGGGGGGAAGCTTTCTTT. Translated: CASSDGQGGEAFF.

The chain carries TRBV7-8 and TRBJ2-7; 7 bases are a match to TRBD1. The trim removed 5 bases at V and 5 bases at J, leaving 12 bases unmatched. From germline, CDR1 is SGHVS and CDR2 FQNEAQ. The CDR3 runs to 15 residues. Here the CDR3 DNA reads TGTGCCAGCAGCGCAACCGGGACAGAGAGCGACGAGCAGTACTTC. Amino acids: CASSATGTESDEQYF.

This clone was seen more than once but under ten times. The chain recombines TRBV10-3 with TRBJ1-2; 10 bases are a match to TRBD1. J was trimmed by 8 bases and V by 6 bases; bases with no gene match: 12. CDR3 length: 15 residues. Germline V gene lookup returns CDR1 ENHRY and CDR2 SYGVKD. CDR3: CAIRAGQGEVGGYTF. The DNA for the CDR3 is TGTGCCATCAGGGCTGGACAGGGGGAAGTCGGGGGCTACACCTTC.

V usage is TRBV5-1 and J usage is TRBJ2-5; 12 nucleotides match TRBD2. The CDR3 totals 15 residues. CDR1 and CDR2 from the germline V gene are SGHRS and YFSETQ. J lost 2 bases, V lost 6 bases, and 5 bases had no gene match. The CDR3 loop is CASTPLAGGQETQYF. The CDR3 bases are TGCGCCAGCACTCCACTAGCGGGAGGTCAAGAGACCCAGTACTTC.

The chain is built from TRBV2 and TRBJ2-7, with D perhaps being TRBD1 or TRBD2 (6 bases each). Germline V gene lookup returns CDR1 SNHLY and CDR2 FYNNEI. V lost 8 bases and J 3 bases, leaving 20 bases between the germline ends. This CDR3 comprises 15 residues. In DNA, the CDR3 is TGTGCCAGCCAGACCGGGGGCGAACGGATCTACGAGCAGTACTTC. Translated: CASQTGGERIYEQYF.

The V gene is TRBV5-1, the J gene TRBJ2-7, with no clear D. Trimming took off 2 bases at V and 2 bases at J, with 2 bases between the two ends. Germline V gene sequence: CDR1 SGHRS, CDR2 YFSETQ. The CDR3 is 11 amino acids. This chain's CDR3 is CASSFAYEQYF. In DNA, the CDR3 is TGCGCCAGCAGCTTTGCCTACGAGCAGTACTTC.

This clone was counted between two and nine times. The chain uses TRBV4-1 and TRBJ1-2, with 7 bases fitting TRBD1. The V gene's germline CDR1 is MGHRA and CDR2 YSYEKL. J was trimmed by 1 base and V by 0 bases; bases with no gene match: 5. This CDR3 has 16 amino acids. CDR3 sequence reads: CASSQDQGDYNYGYTF. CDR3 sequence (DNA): TGCGCCAGCAGCCAAGATCAGGGGGATTATAACTATGGCTACACCTTC.

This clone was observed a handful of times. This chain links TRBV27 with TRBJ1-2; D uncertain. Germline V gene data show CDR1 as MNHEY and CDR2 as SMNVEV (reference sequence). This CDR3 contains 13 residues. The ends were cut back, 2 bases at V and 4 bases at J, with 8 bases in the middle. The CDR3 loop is CASSLGRFYGYTF. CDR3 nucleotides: TGTGCCAGCAGTTTAGGCAGGTTCTATGGCTACACCTTC.

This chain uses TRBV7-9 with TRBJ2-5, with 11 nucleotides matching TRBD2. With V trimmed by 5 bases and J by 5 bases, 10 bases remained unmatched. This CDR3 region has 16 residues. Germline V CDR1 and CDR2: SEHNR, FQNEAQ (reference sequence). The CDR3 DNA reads TGTGCCAGCAGCCCGACCGAACTAGCGGGAGTTGAGACCCAGTACTTC. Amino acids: CASSPTELAGVETQYF.

The CDR3 reads CASTTGGQYEQYF. The CDR3 region has the DNA TGTGCCAGCACCACAGGGGGCCAATACGAGCAGTACTTC. The chain couples TRBV11-2 to TRBJ2-7; 9 nucleotides line up with TRBD1. The V and J ends lost 7 bases and 4 bases, in that order; junction bases with no gene match: 5. This CDR3 spans 13 amino acids. The germline V gene has CDR1 SGHAT and CDR2 FQNNGV.

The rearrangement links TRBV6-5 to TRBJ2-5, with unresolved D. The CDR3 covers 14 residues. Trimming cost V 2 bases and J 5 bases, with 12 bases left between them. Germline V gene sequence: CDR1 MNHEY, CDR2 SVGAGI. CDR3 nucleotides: TGTGCCAGCAGTTACAGTATGGGTTTCGAGACCCAGTACTTC. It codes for CASSYSMGFETQYF.

The CDR3 DNA reads TGTGCCACCAGCAGAGATTCGGGAGACTACATCACCGGGGAGCTGTTTTTT. Amino acid sequence: CATSRDSGDYITGELFF. V is TRBV15 and J is TRBJ2-2, with D perhaps matching TRBD2 (6 bases). Germline V lookup: CDR1 LNHNV, CDR2 YYDKDF (reference sequence). Trimming took 0 bases from V and 4 from J, leaving 15 bases between them. The CDR3 spans 17 residues.

CDR3 loop: CASSQDLAGGTDTQYF. As DNA, the CDR3 is TGTGCCAGCAGCCAAGACCTAGCGGGAGGCACAGATACGCAGTATTTT. The chain links TRBV4-2 to TRBJ2-3; 10 bases fit TRBD2. CDR3 length: 16 amino acids. V lost 0 bases, J lost 1 base, and 1 base stayed unmatched. Per germline, CDR1 LGHNA and CDR2 YNFKEQ.

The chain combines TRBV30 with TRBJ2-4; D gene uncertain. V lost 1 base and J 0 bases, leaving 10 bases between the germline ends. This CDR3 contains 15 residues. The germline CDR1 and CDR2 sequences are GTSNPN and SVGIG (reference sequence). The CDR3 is CAWSALTLAKNIQYF. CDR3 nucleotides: TGTGCCTGGAGTGCGCTAACCCTAGCCAAAAACATTCAGTACTTC. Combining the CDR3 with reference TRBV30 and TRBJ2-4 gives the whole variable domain SQTIHQWPATLVQPVGSPLSLECTVEGTSNPNLYWYRQAAGRGLQLLFYSVGIGQISSEVPQNLSASRPQDRQFILSSKKLLLSDSGFYLCAWSALTLAKNIQYFGAGTRLSVL.

The CDR3 region has the DNA TGTGCCAGCAGCTTAGGTGTCTCTGGGGCCAACGTCCTGACTTTC. It translates to CASSLGVSGANVLTF. The J gene is TRBJ2-6, the V gene TRBV13; D is uncertain. Trimming took 0 bases from V and 0 from J, leaving 3 bases between them. The CDR3 extends over 15 amino acids. Per the germline V gene, CDR1 is PRHDT and CDR2 is FYEKMQ (reference sequence).

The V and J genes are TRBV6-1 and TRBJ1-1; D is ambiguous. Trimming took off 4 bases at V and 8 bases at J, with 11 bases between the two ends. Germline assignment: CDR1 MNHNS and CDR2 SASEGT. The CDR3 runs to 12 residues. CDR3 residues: CASSGPGREAFF. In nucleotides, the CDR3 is TGTGCCAGCAGTGGACCTGGGAGAGAAGCTTTCTTT.

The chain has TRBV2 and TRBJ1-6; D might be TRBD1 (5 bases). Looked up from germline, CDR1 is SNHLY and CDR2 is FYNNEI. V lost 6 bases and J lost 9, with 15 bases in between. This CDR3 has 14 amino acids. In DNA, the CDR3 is TGTGCCAGCAGGGCCGACAGTGTAACTTCACCCCTCCACTTT. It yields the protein CASRADSVTSPLHF.

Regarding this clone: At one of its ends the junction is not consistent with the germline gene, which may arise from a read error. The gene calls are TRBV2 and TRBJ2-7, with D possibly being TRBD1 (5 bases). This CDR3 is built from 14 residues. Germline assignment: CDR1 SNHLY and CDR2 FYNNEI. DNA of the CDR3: TGTGCCAGCAGTGAAAATAGGGGTCTGGGGTCCGCGATCTTC. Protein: CASSENRGLGSAIF. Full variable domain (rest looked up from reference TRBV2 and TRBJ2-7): EPEVTQTPSHQVTQMGQEVILRCVPISNHLYFYWYRQILGQKVEFLVSFYNNEISEKSEIFDDQFSVERPDGSNFTLKIRSTKLEDSAMYFCASSENRGLGSAIFGPGTRLTVT.

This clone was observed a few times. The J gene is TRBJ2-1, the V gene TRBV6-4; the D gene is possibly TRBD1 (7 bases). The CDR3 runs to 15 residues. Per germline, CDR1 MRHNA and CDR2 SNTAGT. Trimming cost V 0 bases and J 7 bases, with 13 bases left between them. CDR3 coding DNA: TGTGCCAGCAGTGACTCGATGTCAGGGGGGAATGAGCAGTTCTTC. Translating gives CASSDSMSGGNEQFF.